The 19 T cell receptor beta chains reported below all come from one sample, sequenced in a study of T cells in Graves' hyperthyroidism and ophthalmopathy. TCR beta CDR3 regions were amplified from RNA. First-round RT-PCR targeting the TCR CDR3 was performed with the HTBI primer set. TCRdb re-derived calls from the multiplex PCR reads in MiXCR, one entry per CDR3 protein. The sample has approximately 640,000 distinct CDR3 sequences; 17% are singletons. Sequenced material: blood. The receptors derive from a man aged 45-60 years with Graves' hyperthyroidism.

This clonotype came up many times. The chain is built from TRBV2 and TRBJ2-1; 12 bases fit TRBD2. The CDR3 extends over 15 amino acids. Trimming at V came to 5 bases and at J to 5 bases, leaving 4 bases not matched to a gene. Looked up from germline, CDR1 is SNHLY and CDR2 is FYNNEI. The CDR3 protein is CASSTGLAGHNEQFF. CDR3 in DNA: TGTGCCAGCAGTACGGGACTAGCGGGTCACAATGAGCAGTTCTTC. The whole variable domain, filled in from reference TRBV2 and TRBJ2-1, reads EPEVTQTPSHQVTQMGQEVILRCVPISNHLYFYWYRQILGQKVEFLVSFYNNEISEKSEIFDDQFSVERPDGSNFTLKIRSTKLEDSAMYFCASSTGLAGHNEQFFGPGTRLTVL.

In this sample, this clonotype turned up a few times. This chain links TRBV6-1 with TRBJ2-2, with 7 bases matching TRBD2. There are 15 residues in the CDR3. Trimming cost V 6 bases and J 3 bases; bases outside gene matches: 7. Looked up from germline, CDR1 is MNHNS and CDR2 is SASEGT. The CDR3 nucleotides are TGTGCCAGCAGACCCGGGAGGATCGACACCGGGGAGCTGTTTTTT. It codes for CASRPGRIDTGELFF.

Concerning this clonotype: The junction departs from the called germline gene at one end, perhaps through a read error. This sequence joins TRBV6-2 or TRBV6-3 and TRBJ2-3; 13 bases match TRBD2. Germline CDR1 and CDR2: MNHEY and SVGEGT. This CDR3 spans 18 amino acids. The CDR3 sequence: CASSDSWTSGGVRNTQYF. The CDR3 nucleotides read TGTGCCAGCAGTGACTCTTGGACTAGCGGGGGAGTGCGTAATACGCAGTATTTT.

Ten or more counts support this clonotype. The chain recombines TRBV3-1 with TRBJ1-5; a weak D match, TRBD1 (6 bases). Germline V gene sequence: CDR1 LGHDT, CDR2 YNNKEL (reference sequence). Trimming removed 1 base at V and 2 bases at J, with 12 bases between. This CDR3 contains 16 residues. The CDR3 here is CASSQGGPWGNQPQHF. The CDR3 DNA reads TGTGCCAGCAGCCAAGGGGGGCCCTGGGGCAATCAGCCCCAGCATTTT.

This clonotype was seen repeatedly, ten times or more. The gene calls are TRBV6-2 or TRBV6-3 and TRBJ2-5; D unresolved. This CDR3 is 13 amino acids long. Germline loops: CDR1 MNHEY, CDR2 SVGEGT. Deletions cut 9 bases from V and 2 bases from J, with 13 bases between. The CDR3 is CASSRWGQETQYF. The DNA for the CDR3 is TGTGCCAGTTCAAGGTGGGGACAAGAGACCCAGTACTTC.

The chain employs TRBV9 and TRBJ2-1; the D is unclear. This CDR3 has 15 amino acids. CDR1 SGDLS and CDR2 YYNGEE come from the germline V gene. Deletions cut 0 bases from V and 8 bases from J, with 15 bases between. For the CDR3, the DNA is TGTGCCAGCAGCGTAGTCGGGTTAGTTATTGATGAGCAGTTCTTC. It translates to CASSVVGLVIDEQFF.

This clonotype has a handful of counts. Here the CDR3 DNA reads TGTGCCAGCAGCCGGACAGCTAATGAAAAACTGTTTTTT. Translation: CASSRTANEKLFF. The chain uses TRBV14 and TRBJ1-4, with D perhaps matching TRBD1 (6 bases). The CDR3 runs to 13 residues. Germline V CDR1 and CDR2: SGHDN, FVKESK. Trimming took off 4 bases at V and 3 bases at J, with 6 bases between the two ends. The variable domain in full, completed from reference TRBV14 and TRBJ1-4, reads EAGVTQFPSHSVIEKGQTVTLRCDPISGHDNLYWYRRVMGKEIKFLLHFVKESKQDESGMPNNRFLAERTGGTYSTLKVQPAELEDSGVYFCASSRTANEKLFFGSGTQLSVL.

This clonotype was observed once. This chain links TRBV9 with TRBJ2-7; 9 bases map to TRBD2. The trim removed 3 bases at V and 5 bases at J, leaving 9 bases unmatched. The CDR3 has 15 residues. Per the germline V gene, CDR1 is SGDLS and CDR2 is YYNGEE. CDR3 amino acids: CASSGGGLAIDEQYF. The CDR3 bases are TGTGCCAGCAGCGGGGGGGGACTAGCTATCGACGAGCAGTACTTC.

This clonotype was seen only a few times. For the CDR3, the DNA is TGTGCCAGTAGTCCTCAGGGTGTTGAGACCCAGTACTTC. Its translation: CASSPQGVETQYF. The J gene is TRBJ2-5, the V gene TRBV19, with D possibly matching TRBD1 (5 bases). Germline V CDR1 and CDR2: LNHDA, SQIVND (reference sequence). This CDR3 comprises 13 residues. V lost 5 bases and J 5 bases, leaving 12 bases between the germline ends.

The chain links TRBV12-3 or TRBV12-4 to TRBJ2-3, with 8 positions matching TRBD2. V was clipped by 3 bases and J by 4 bases; unmatched bases: 9. The CDR3 is 16 amino acids. CDR3 sequence: CASSLFGRAVADTQYF. The DNA of the CDR3 is TGTGCCAGCAGTTTGTTCGGGAGGGCCGTCGCAGATACGCAGTATTTT.

This clonotype has just a few counts. The rearrangement uses TRBV15 and TRBJ2-2; TRBD2 matches 8 bases. Germline V CDR1 and CDR2: LNHNV, YYDKDF (reference sequence). This CDR3 is built from 16 residues. The J segment lost 4 bases and the V segment lost 1 base, leaving 5 bases of the junction unmatched. The CDR3 nucleotides read TGTGCCACCAGCAGAGCGGGAGGGTTGGGCACCGGGGAGCTGTTTTTT. Translation: CATSRAGGLGTGELFF.

In the case of this clonotype: This clone may be a read error of a much larger clone one base away. The rearrangement uses TRBV30 and TRBJ1-1; D is unresolved. CDR1 is GTSNPN and CDR2 is SVGIG in the germline V gene (reference sequence). V lost 0 bases to trimming and J lost 4 bases, with 12 bases between them. The CDR3 consists of 14 residues. CDR3 coding DNA: TGTGCCTGGAGTGTACGAAGAGCGATCACTGAAGCTTTCTTT. It encodes CAWSVRRAITEAFF.

V and J are TRBV27 and TRBJ1-1, with D uncertain. The length of the CDR3 is 13 residues. V was clipped by 8 bases and J by 1 base, with 11 bases between them. The germline CDR1 and CDR2 sequences are MNHEY and SMNVEV (reference sequence). The CDR3 sequence: CASRPTTNTEAFF. As DNA, the CDR3 is TGTGCCAGCCGACCAACCACGAACACTGAAGCTTTCTTT.

About this clonotype itself: A junction boundary mismatches the germline segment, possibly from a read error. The chain combines TRBV5-1 with TRBJ1-5, with TRBD1 as a possible D gene (5 bases). The germline gives CDR1 SGHRS, CDR2 YFSETQ. The CDR3 length is 12 residues. Here the CDR3 DNA reads TGTGCCAGCAGCTTGGGGCTGCAGCCCCAGCATTTT. Protein: CASSLGLQPQHF.

Concerning this clonotype itself: The junction and the germline gene differ at one end; a read error may be behind it. The rearrangement joins TRBV5-1 to TRBJ2-6; TRBD1 matches 7 bases. CDR3 length equals 17 residues. CDR1 and CDR2 (germline): SGHRS, YFSETQ. CDR3 bases: TGCGCCAGCAGCTTGGTAACAGGGGCGGAAGGGGCCAACGTCCCGACTTTC. It codes for CASSLVTGAEGANVPTF.

This clonotype was found many times. The chain combines TRBV28 with TRBJ1-1, with TRBD1 identical over 8 bases. This CDR3 has 16 amino acids. Germline V gene sequence: CDR1 MDHEN, CDR2 SYDVKM. V shed 1 base and J 1 base; nucleotides not matched to a gene: 5. The CDR3 DNA is TGTGCCAGCAGTTTATTGCCAGGGACAGGGAACACTGAAGCTTTCTTT. It is translated as CASSLLPGTGNTEAFF.

This clonotype was detected only a few times. CDR3 protein: CATSDLTGTNQETQYF. The CDR3 DNA reads TGTGCCACCAGTGATCTGACAGGGACTAACCAAGAGACCCAGTACTTC. The chain recombines TRBV24-1 with TRBJ2-5; D may match TRBD1 or TRBD2 (7 bases each). Germline V gene lookup returns CDR1 KGHDR and CDR2 SFDVKD. The CDR3 runs 16 residues. V was pared by 3 bases and J by 0 bases, with 13 bases between.

There are many counts of this clonotype. This chain uses TRBV10-2 with TRBJ1-1, with D uncertain. Germline CDR1 WSHSY, CDR2 SAAADI. The CDR3 extends over 16 amino acids. V lost 8 bases, J lost 1 base, and 20 bases lay in between. The DNA of the CDR3 is TGCGCCAGCGCGGACCCCAGCCTTCGCGGGAACACTGAAGCTTTCTTT. This gives the protein CASADPSLRGNTEAFF.

This chain uses TRBV19 with TRBJ2-2, with D hard to call. The CDR3 is made up of 17 amino acids. Trimming took 7 bases from V and 5 from J, leaving 23 bases between them. Germline lookup yields CDR1 LNHDA and CDR2 SQIVND (reference sequence). In DNA form, the CDR3 reads TGTGCCAGTACCTCGCTCGCTAGGGCAAGTGGAACCGGGGAGCTGTTTTTT. Encoded protein: CASTSLARASGTGELFF.